This T cell receptor beta chain is from a study of T-cell memory formation after mild COVID-19. Study-level information: For the most part, TCR clusters were specific to one donor. Study observations and caveats: Clones which contracted sat mainly in CM and EM if CD4+, and in EMRA if CD8+.

In the case of this clonotype: Its antigen is still unknown.

MiXCR, run by TCRdb on the 5' RACE reads, gives a single entry per CDR3 protein. In the table there are approximately 400,000 distinct CDR3 sequences, about 24% of which are singletons. The sequence was collected from an adult woman who had mild COVID-19 (a few samples of this study predate the infection). Cell type and time point are not known. The specimen was PBMCs or a T cell subset sorted from them (not recorded which).

This CDR3 is CASSAGLAGPTMADTQYF. DNA for the CDR3: TGTGCCAGCAGCGCGGGACTAGCGGGACCAACGATGGCAGATACGCAGTATTTT. This chain links TRBV9 with TRBJ2-3, with 13 nucleotides matching TRBD2. The germline CDR1 and CDR2 sequences are SGDLS and YYNGEE. With V trimmed by 3 bases and J by 4 bases, 11 bases remained unmatched. CDR3 size: 18 residues.